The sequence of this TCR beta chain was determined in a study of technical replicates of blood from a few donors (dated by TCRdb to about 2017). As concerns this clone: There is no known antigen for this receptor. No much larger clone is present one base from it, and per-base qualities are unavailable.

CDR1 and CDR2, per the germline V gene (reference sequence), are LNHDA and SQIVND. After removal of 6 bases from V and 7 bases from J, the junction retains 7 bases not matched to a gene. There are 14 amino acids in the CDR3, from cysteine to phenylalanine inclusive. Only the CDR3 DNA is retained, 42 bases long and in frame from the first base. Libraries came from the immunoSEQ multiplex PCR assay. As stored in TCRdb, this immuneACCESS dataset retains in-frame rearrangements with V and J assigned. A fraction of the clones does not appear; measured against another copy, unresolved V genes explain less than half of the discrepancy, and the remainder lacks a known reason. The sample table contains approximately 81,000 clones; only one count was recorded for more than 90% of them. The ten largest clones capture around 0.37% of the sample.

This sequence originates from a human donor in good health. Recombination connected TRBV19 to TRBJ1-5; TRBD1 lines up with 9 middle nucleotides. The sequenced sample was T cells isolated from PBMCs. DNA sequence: TGTGCCAGTAGCTCCGGGACAGGGTGGCAGCCCCAGCATTTT. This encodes CASSSGTGWQPQHF.